What follows are 23 T cell receptor beta chains derived from one specimen sequenced in a study of tumor-infiltrating lymphocytes in primary liver carcinoma. Joint extraction of RNA and DNA used roughly 20-33 mg of bulk tissue that was unsorted. TCR beta cDNA was made from 450 to 500 ng total RNA with a constant-region primer. Libraries covering TCR beta were generated through three nested multiplex PCR rounds (using a slightly modified ARM-PCR). TRBV1-TRBV30 forward and Cbeta reverse primers drove the first two roughly 10-cycle rounds. TCRdb itself ran the multiplex PCR reads through MiXCR, one entry per CDR3 protein. Of some 190,000 distinct CDR3 sequences in the sample, 70% to 90% were seen once. The sequencing input was tumor tissue from primary liver carcinoma. These receptors were collected from a middle-aged man with primary liver carcinoma and hepatitis B virus infection.

At least ten counts were recorded for this clonotype. This sequence joins TRBV6-1 and TRBJ1-1; D not certain. CDR1 and CDR2 from the germline V gene are MNHNS and SASEGT. V was shortened by 6 bases and J by 5 bases, with 13 bases between the two germline ends. This CDR3 spans 13 amino acids. This CDR3 is CASSVSLKTEAFF. CDR3 sequence (DNA): TGTGCCAGCAGCGTATCCTTAAAGACTGAAGCTTTCTTT.

This clonotype has just one count. V and J are TRBV11-2 and TRBJ2-3; D remains unclear. This CDR3 comprises 14 residues. Germline-derived CDR1 and CDR2 are SGHAT and FQNNGV. With 2 bases removed from V and 12 bases from J, the gap between germline ends came to 18 bases. CDR3 sequence (DNA): TGTGCCAGCAGCTTAAACCGACAAGGGTATATTCAGTATTTT. It specifies CASSLNRQGYIQYF.

As concerns this clonotype: Mismatch with germline at one junction end may stem from a read error. V and J are TRBV11-2 and TRBJ1-2, with D possibly matching TRBD1 (5 bases). Germline V gene sequence: CDR1 SGHAT, CDR2 FQNNGV. The CDR3 length is 13 residues. CDR3 sequence reads: CDSNSAGGSGYTF. CDR3 in DNA: TGTGACAGCAACTCCGCCGGGGGTTCCGGCTACACCTTC.

This clonotype occurred a few times. V and J are TRBV10-3 and TRBJ1-2; maybe TRBD1 (5 bases). Germline lookup yields CDR1 ENHRY and CDR2 SYGVKD. The CDR3 loop spans 16 amino acids. V was pared by 0 bases and J by 5 bases, with 16 bases between. CDR3 protein: CAISESTGLSVYGYTF. Written as DNA, the CDR3 is TGTGCCATCAGTGAGTCAACAGGTCTCTCAGTTTATGGCTACACCTTC.

In the case of this clonotype: One junction end does not reproduce the germline sequence, and a read error may be involved. DNA for the CDR3: TGCGCCATCAACTCAGACAAGGTAAATGGTTACACCTTC. Translation: CAINSDKVNGYTF. The chain carries TRBV5-1 and TRBJ1-2; the D is unclear. In germline, CDR1 is SGHRS, CDR2 YFSETQ. The CDR3 runs 13 residues.

Remarks on this clonotype: Germline is not matched at one junction end, which may reflect a read error. J is TRBJ2-7 and V is TRBV29-1; 7 bases fit TRBD1. In germline, CDR1 is SQVTM, CDR2 ANQGSEA. The CDR3 runs to 13 residues. CDR3 loop: CSISWTGPYEQYF. The CDR3 nucleotides read TGCAGCATTTCGTGGACAGGACCCTACGAGCAGTATTTC.

With respect to this clonotype: The junction shows a germline mismatch at one end, possibly a read error. V and J are TRBV6-5 and TRBJ1-5; weak D call: TRBD1 (5 bases). Looked up from germline, CDR1 is MNHEY and CDR2 is SVGAGI. This CDR3 spans 13 amino acids. As DNA, the CDR3 is TGTGCCATCGGGGACGGTAGCAATCATCCCCAGCATTTT. Translation gives CAIGDGSNHPQHF.

As for this clonotype: One junction end does not reproduce the germline sequence, and a read error may be involved. This sequence joins TRBV29-1 and TRBJ2-3; possible D gene TRBD2, 7 bases. Germline loops: CDR1 SQVTM, CDR2 ANQGSEA. This CDR3 has 13 residues. The CDR3 DNA sequence: TGTAGCGTCCGGAGGGGGGGCGGAGATAGGCAGTATTTT. It specifies CSVRRGGGDRQYF.

A remark on this clonotype: A read error may account for a junction end that differs from germline. The genes are TRBV5-4 and TRBJ1-1, with D tentatively TRBD1 (6 bases). CDR1 SGHNT and CDR2 YYREEE come from the germline V gene (reference sequence). The CDR3 consists of 15 residues. CDR3 residues: CDSSLGRPGDTLAIF. In DNA form, the CDR3 reads TGTGACAGCAGTTTAGGTCGCCCCGGGGACACCTTAGCTATCTTT.

The gene calls are TRBV28 and TRBJ2-7, with D possibly being TRBD1 (6 bases). Trimming removed 1 base from V and 3 bases from J, with 13 bases in between. The CDR3 has 15 amino acids. The V gene's germline CDR1 is MDHEN and CDR2 SYDVKM. This CDR3 reads CASSLSRTASYEQYF. CDR3 bases: TGTGCCAGCAGTTTATCACGGACAGCGAGCTACGAGCAGTACTTC.

In regard to this clonotype: One end of the junction varies from germline; a read error may be responsible. This chain links TRBV7-9 with TRBJ2-7, with 13 bases lining up with TRBD2. The germline V gene encodes CDR1 SEHNR and CDR2 FQNEAQ (reference sequence). The CDR3 totals 19 residues. The CDR3 spells CASSVISTSGRPSSYEQYF. The CDR3 DNA follows: TGTGCCAGCAGCGTAATCTCGACTAGCGGGAGGCCCAGCTCCTATGAGCAGTACTTC.

The chain couples TRBV7-9 to TRBJ1-1; D uncertain. Germline CDR1 is SEHNR and CDR2 is FQNEAQ (reference sequence). The CDR3 extends over 13 amino acids. The V and J ends lost 7 bases and 3 bases respectively, with 12 bases between them. DNA of the CDR3: TGTGCCAGCAATTTATCCGCGTACACTGAAGCTTTCTTT. It codes for CASNLSAYTEAFF.

This clonotype was seen at least ten times. CDR3 nucleotide sequence: TGCGCCAGCAGCTTGGTTTCTTGGGAGGGGCGTCATCTCTACAATGAGCAGTTCTTC. Translation: CASSLVSWEGRHLYNEQFF. The V call is TRBV5-1, the J call TRBJ2-1; 7 nucleotides line up with TRBD2. Germline CDR1 reads SGHRS; CDR2 reads YFSETQ. Losses at the gene ends were 0 bases for V and 3 bases for J; bases not matched to a gene: 15. CDR3 length: 19 residues.

In its sample, this clonotype was seen a few times. Germline and junction disagree at one end, which may indicate a read error. The rearrangement joins TRBV29-1 to TRBJ2-7, with a possible D match to TRBD2 (6 bases). In germline, CDR1 is SQVTM, CDR2 ANQGSEA. CDR3 length: 15 amino acids. In DNA, the CDR3 is TGTAGCGTTGAATATCAAGGAGGGAGCTCCTACGAGCAGTACTTC. It codes for CSVEYQGGSSYEQYF.

Comments on this clonotype: This may come from a read error, since a much larger clone is one base off. The chain has TRBV12-5 and TRBJ1-1; D is possibly TRBD1 (5 bases). Germline-derived CDR1 and CDR2 are LGHNT and FRNRAP. The CDR3 loop spans 13 amino acids. V was trimmed by 8 bases and J by 1 base, leaving 11 bases between them. The DNA of the CDR3 is TGTGCTAGTCACGGGACGGAGAACACTGAAGCTTTCTTT. This codes for CASHGTENTEAFF.

Remarks on this clonotype: Sequence at one end of the junction differs from germline and may be a read error. The rearrangement links TRBV4-2 to TRBJ2-5, with D tentatively TRBD1 (6 bases). CDR1 is LGHNA, CDR2 YNFKEQ, per germline. There are 15 residues in the CDR3. The CDR3 DNA reads TGTGCCAACAGCCAAAAGGGGGTCCTTCAAGAGACCGAGTACTTC. As protein: CANSQKGVLQETEYF.

With regard to this clonotype: At one boundary the junction diverges from the germline segment, which might be a read error. The chain joins TRBV12-3 or TRBV12-4 to TRBJ1-2, with TRBD1 as a possible D gene (5 bases). The CDR3 has 13 residues. The CDR3 nucleotides are TGTGTCAGCATCTCCCAGGGCGGCGGTGGCTACACCTTC. Its translation is CVSISQGGGGYTF.

Turning to this clonotype: One junction end does not reproduce the germline sequence, and a read error may be involved. The chain uses TRBV4-3 and TRBJ2-2; a possible D gene is TRBD1 (5 bases). Per the germline V gene, CDR1 is LGHNA and CDR2 is YSLEER. The CDR3 sequence is 19 residues long. CDR3 amino acids: CASSPRSPTRGGSTAELFF. The CDR3 DNA reads TGTGCCAGCAGCCCCCGAAGCCCGACAAGGGGCGGCTCCACCGCGGAGCTGTTTTTT.

With respect to this clonotype: One end of the junction does not line up with germline, which may come from a read error. The chain couples TRBV5-1 to TRBJ1-2, with 11 bases aligning to TRBD1. Germline values: CDR1 SGHRS, CDR2 YFSETQ. This CDR3 spans 14 amino acids. DNA for the CDR3: TGCGGCAGCAGCCCTCGGACAGGGGGCGATGGCTACACCTTC. It translates to CGSSPRTGGDGYTF.

The sample holds one count of this clonotype. The junction and the germline gene differ at one end; a read error may be behind it. The rearrangement joins TRBV6-1 to TRBJ2-4; TRBD1 or TRBD2 may be the D gene (6 bases each). CDR3 length equals 16 residues. Germline V gene lookup returns CDR1 MNHNS and CDR2 SASEGT. CDR3 residues: CASSATGRFGKNVHYF. The CDR3, as DNA: TGTGCCAGCAGTGCCACAGGGAGGTTCGGCAAAAACGTTCACTACTTC.

As concerns this clonotype: The CDR3 end shows no conserved phenylalanine or tryptophan, and so a read error is likely. The DNA is omitted, as the CDR3 cannot be located on it reliably, and the CDR3 follows TCRdb's listing. The genes are TRBV11-2 and TRBJ2-5; the DNA was not used to check the table's D call, TRBD1. Termini included, the CDR3 measures 18 amino acids. Looked up from germline, CDR1 is SGHAT and CDR2 is FQNNGV. CDR3 in amino acids: CASNPSSIQGTGRETQYL.

The V call is TRBV12-3 or TRBV12-4, the J call TRBJ2-5, with unresolved D. The CDR3 loop spans 13 amino acids. Trimming took 3 bases from V and 3 from J, leaving 8 bases between them. The CDR3 is CASSLISEETQYF. The CDR3 region has the DNA TGTGCCAGCAGTTTGATCTCAGAAGAGACCCAGTACTTC.

Comments on this clonotype: This may arise from a read error, as a much more abundant clone is one base away. As the CDR3 is not closed by the conserved phenylalanine or tryptophan, this likely results from a read error. The chain uses TRBV30 and TRBJ1-1; no definite D call. Trimming shortened V by 4 bases and J by 1 base, and 10 bases separated the two germline ends. This CDR3 contains 13 residues. Per the germline V gene, CDR1 is GTSNPN and CDR2 is SVGIG (reference sequence). In DNA form, the CDR3 reads TGTGCCTGGACGGTTTGGACGAACACTGAAGCTTTCATT. Translating it yields CAWTVWTNTEAFI.